This T cell receptor (beta chain) was captured by sequencing in a study of radiotherapy plus CTLA-4 blockade in lung cancer. Across the whole study: Disease control reached roughly 33%, with objective responses in approximately 17%.

The protocol was immunoSEQ multiplex PCR, while the TCRdb copy is restricted to in-frame clones and leaves out a portion. The sample lists 90,000 to 100,000 clones, approximately 86% occurring once. With ipilimumab providing CTLA-4 blockade, focal radiation was administered to patients who had chemo-refractory metastatic non-small-cell lung cancer. A remark on this clone: Its cognate antigen is unknown.

Trimming removed 7 bases at V and 6 bases at J, with 13 bases between. The CDR3 extends over 12 amino acids. The V gene's germline CDR1 is SNHLY and CDR2 FYNNEI. Regarding the study as a whole: Subsequent to radiotherapy plus ipilimumab, tumor-derived TCR clones underwent expansion in blood.

Sequencing was performed on peripheral blood, taken from a patient treated with radiotherapy plus ipilimumab. This receptor was identified in a human donor with non-small cell lung cancer that progressed on radiotherapy plus ipilimumab. The chain joins TRBV2 to TRBJ2-7, with D perhaps assigned TRBD1 or TRBD2 (5 bases each). The CDR3 nucleotides are TGTGCCAGCACCCCGGTGGGGACCGAGCAGTACTTC. Translating gives CASTPVGTEQYF.